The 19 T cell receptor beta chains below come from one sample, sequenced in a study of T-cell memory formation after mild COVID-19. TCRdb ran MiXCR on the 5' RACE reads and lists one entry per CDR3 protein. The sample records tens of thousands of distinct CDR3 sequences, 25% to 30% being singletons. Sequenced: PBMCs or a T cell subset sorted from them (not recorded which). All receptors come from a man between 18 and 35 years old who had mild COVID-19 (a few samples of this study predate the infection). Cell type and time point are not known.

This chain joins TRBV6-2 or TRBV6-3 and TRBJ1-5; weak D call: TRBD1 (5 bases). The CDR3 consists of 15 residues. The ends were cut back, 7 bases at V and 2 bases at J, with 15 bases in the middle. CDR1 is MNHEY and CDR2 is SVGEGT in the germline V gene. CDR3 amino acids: CASNLSGGGNQPQHF. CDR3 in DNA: TGTGCCAGCAATCTATCCGGAGGGGGCAATCAGCCCCAGCATTTT.

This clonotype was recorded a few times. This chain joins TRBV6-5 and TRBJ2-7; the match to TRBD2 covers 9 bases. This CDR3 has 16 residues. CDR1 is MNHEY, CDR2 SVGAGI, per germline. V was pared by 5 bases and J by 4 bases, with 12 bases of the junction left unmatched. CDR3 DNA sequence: TGTGCCAGCAGTGTCGAACCGGGACTAGCAGGGTACGAGCAGTACTTC. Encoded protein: CASSVEPGLAGYEQYF.

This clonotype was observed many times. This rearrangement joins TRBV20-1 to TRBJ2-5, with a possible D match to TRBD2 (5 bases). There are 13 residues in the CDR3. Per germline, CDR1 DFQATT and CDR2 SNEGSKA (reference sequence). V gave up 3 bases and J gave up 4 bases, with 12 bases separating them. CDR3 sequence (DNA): TGCAGTGCTAGCGCGGACTTAAGAGAGACCCAGTACTTC. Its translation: CSASADLRETQYF.

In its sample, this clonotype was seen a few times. The CDR3 region has the DNA TGTGCTAGTGGCCCCCCACAGGGTGAAGATACGCAGTATTTT. Translation gives CASGPPQGEDTQYF. The genes are TRBV12-5 and TRBJ2-3; tentative D call: TRBD1 (6 bases). Looked up from germline, CDR1 is LGHNT and CDR2 is FRNRAP. The CDR3 runs 14 residues. Trimming pared 6 bases from V and 5 bases from J, leaving 15 bases between.

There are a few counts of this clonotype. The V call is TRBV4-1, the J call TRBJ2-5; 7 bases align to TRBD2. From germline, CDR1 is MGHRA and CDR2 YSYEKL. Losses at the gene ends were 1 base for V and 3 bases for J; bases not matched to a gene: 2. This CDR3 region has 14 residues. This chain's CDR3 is CASSQARGEETQYF. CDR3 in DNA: TGCGCCAGCAGCCAAGCTCGGGGGGAAGAGACCCAGTACTTC.

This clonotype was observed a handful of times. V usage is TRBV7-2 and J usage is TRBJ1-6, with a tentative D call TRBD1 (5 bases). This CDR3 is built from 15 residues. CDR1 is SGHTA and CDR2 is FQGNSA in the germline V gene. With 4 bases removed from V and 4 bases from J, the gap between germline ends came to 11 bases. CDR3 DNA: TGTGCCAGCAGCTCCGGGACGCATTATAATTCACCCCTCCACTTT. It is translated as CASSSGTHYNSPLHF.

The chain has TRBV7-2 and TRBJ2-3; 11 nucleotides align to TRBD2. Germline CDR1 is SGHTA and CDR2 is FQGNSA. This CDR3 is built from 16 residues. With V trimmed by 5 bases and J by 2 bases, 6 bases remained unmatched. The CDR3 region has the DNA TGTGCCAGCAGCACACTACTAGCGGGGGACACAGATACGCAGTATTTT. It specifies CASSTLLAGDTDTQYF.

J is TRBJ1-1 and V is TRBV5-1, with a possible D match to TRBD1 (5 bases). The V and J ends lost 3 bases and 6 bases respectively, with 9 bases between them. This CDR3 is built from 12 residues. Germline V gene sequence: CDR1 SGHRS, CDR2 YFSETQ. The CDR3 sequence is CASSWDFAEAFF. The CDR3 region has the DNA TGCGCCAGCAGCTGGGACTTCGCTGAAGCTTTCTTT.

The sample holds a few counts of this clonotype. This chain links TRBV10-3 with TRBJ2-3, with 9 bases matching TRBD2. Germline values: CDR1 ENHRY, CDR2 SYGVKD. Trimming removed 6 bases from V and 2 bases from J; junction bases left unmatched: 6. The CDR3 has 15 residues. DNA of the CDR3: TGTGCCATCAGCCCAGGCGGGGGGGTCACAGATACGCAGTATTTT. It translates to CAISPGGGVTDTQYF.

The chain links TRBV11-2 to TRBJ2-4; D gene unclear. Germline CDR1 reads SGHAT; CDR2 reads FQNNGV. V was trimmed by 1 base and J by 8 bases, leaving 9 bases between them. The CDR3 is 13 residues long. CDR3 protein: CASSLAAWDIQYF. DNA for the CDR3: TGTGCCAGCAGCTTAGCCGCTTGGGACATTCAGTACTTC.

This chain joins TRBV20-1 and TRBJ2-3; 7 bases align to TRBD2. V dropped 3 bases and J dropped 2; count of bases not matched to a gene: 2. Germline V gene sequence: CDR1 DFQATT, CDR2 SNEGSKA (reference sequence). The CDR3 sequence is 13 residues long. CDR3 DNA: TGCAGTGCTAGCAGGGACTACACAGATACGCAGTATTTT. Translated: CSASRDYTDTQYF.

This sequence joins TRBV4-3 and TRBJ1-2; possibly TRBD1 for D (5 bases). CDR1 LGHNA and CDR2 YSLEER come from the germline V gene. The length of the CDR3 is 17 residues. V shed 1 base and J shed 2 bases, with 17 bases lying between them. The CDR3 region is CASSQGYPATANYGYTF. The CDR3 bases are TGCGCCAGCAGCCAAGGCTACCCCGCGACAGCGAACTATGGCTACACCTTC.

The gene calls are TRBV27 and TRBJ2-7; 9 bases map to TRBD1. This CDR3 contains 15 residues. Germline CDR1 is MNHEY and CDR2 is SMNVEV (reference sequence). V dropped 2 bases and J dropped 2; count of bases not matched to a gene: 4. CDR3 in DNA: TGTGCCAGCAGTTTAATTCGGGACAGGGCCTACGAGCAGTACTTC. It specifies CASSLIRDRAYEQYF.

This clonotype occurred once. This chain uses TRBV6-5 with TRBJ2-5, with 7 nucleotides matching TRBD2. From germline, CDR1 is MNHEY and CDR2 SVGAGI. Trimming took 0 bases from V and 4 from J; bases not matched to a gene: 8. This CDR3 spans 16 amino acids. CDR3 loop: CASSYSNGREGETQYF. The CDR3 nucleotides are TGTGCCAGCAGTTACTCGAATGGCAGGGAGGGAGAGACCCAGTACTTC.

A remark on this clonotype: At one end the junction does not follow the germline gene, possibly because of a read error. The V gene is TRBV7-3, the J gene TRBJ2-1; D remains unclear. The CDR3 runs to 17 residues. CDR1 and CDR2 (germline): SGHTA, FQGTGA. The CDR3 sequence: CASSLTPYLHSHNEQFF. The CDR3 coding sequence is TGTGCCAGCAGCTTAACGCCCTACCTCCACTCCCACAATGAGCAGTTCTTC.

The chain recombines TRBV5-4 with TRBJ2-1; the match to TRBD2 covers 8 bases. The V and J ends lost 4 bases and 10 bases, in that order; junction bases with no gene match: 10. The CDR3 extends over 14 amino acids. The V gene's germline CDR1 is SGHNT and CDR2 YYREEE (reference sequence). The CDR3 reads CASSTLGGGLEQFF. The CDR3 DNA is TGTGCCAGCAGCACCCTCGGGGGGGGCCTGGAGCAGTTCTTC.

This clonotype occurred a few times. The CDR3 DNA follows: TGTGCCAGCGGCCGACTAGCGGGGGATCTTGGGCTGACCCAGTACTTC. Protein: CASGRLAGDLGLTQYF. This chain joins TRBV5-6 and TRBJ2-5; 12 nucleotides agree with TRBD2. The junction had 14 bases not matched to a gene; V was cut back by 7 bases and J by 7 bases. CDR3 length equals 16 residues. CDR1 and CDR2 (germline): SGHDT, YYEEEE. Filled out from reference TRBV5-6 and TRBJ2-5, the complete variable domain reads DAGVTQSPTHLIKTRGQQVTLRCSPKSGHDTVSWYQQALGQGPQFIFQYYEEEERQRGNFPDRFSGHQFPNYSSELNVNALLLGDSALYLCASGRLAGDLGLTQYFGPGTRLLVL.

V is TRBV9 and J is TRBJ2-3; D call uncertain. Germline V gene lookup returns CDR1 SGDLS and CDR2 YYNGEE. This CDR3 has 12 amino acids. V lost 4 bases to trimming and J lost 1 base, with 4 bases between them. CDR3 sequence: CASSPGTDTQYF. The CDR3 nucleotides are TGTGCCAGCAGCCCAGGCACAGATACGCAGTATTTT.

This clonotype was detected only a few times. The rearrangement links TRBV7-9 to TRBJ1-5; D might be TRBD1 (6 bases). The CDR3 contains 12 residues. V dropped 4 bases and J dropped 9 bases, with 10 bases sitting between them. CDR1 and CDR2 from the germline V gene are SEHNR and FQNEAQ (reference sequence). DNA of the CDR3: TGTGCCAGCAGCTCCGAGGGGGGGCCCCAGCATTTT. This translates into CASSSEGGPQHF.